This T cell receptor (beta chain) is drawn from a study of yellow fever vaccine responses in identical twins. Deletions cut 3 bases from V and 7 bases from J, with 21 bases between. The CDR3 loop spans 16 amino acids. TCRdb called the RT-PCR reads again in MiXCR, with one record for every CDR3 protein. Of 9,900 or so distinct CDR3 sequences in the sample, around 78% were seen once. This receptor was taken from a woman aged 18-29 years who received the yellow fever vaccine. This specimen was T cells from blood (PBMCs), unsorted or a sorted subset (not recorded which), taken before or after yellow fever vaccination (not recorded which). The chain is built from TRBV7-1 and TRBJ1-2, with D perhaps matching TRBD1 (5 bases). TRBV7-1 falls under the ORF class, with uncertain function. The DNA for the CDR3 is TGTGCCAGCAGCTCGGTTCAAGTTGGCCGGGACGGTGGCTACACCTTC. Its protein product is CASSSVQVGRDGGYTF.